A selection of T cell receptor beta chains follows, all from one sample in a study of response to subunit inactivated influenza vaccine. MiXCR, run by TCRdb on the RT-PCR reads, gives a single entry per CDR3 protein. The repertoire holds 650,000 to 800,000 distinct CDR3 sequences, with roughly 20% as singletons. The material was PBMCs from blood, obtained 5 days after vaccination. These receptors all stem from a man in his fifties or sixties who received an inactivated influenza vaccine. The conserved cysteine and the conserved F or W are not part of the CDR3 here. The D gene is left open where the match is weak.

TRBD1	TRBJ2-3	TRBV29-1	SLSGTGGGQGTDTQY
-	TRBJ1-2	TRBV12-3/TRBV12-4	ASRSSREGLGYGYT
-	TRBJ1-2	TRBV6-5	ASSYSIQESPYGYT
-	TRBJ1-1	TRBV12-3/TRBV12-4	ASGQTVNTEAF
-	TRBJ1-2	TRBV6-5	ASSYSRVKAGYT
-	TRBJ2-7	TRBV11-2	ASSVEELYEQY
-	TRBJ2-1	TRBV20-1	SAIGTPNEQF
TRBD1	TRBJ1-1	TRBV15	ATSRADRLEAF
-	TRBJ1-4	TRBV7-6	ASSRNGRVGEKLF
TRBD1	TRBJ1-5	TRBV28	ASRPQGAWQPQH
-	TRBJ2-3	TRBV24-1	ATRWGGADTQY
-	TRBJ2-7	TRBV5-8	ASSQHRAYEQY
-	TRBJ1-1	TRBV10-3	AISESGDGNTEAF
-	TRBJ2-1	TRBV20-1	SARTDSPYNEQF
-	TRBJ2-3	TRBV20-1	SATWVGSADTQY
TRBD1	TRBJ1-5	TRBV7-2	ASSLGGTGSYSNQPQH
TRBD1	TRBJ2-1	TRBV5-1	ASSRGQLYNEQF
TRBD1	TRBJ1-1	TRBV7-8	ASTPGGPPTTEAF
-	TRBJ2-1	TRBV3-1	ASSPRAFLATSSYNEQF
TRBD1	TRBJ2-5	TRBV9	ASSVGQGVGQETQY
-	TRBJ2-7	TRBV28	ASRSLRDTSYEQY
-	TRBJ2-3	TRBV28	ASRAGAAQY
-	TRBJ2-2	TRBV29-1	IARAGNTGELF
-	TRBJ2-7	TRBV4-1	ASSQDNIQIYEQY
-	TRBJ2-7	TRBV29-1	SVVVGSTYEQY
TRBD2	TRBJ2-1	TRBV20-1	SASGREGSYNEQF
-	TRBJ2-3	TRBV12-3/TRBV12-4	ASTRTPFGTDTQY
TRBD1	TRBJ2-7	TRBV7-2	ASSAQGAYYEQY
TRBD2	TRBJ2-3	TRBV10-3	AISPTSGGQFTDTQY
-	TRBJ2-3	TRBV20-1	SARDTGTDTQY
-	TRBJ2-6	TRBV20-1	SARRGGGGFSGANVLT
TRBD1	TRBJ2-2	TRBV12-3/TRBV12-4	ASRGQRYPNTGELF
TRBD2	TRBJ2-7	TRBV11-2	ASSLGPSGAYEQY
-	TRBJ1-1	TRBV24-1	ATRKNTEAF
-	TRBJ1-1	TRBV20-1	SAQKIGGVNTEAF
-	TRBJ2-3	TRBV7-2	ASSNRVADTQY
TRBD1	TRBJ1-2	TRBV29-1	SVGALFSGGKYGYT
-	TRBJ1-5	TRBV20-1	SARDYAPGNNNQPQH
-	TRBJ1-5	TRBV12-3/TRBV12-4	ASSRGQSNQPQH
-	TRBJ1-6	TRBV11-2	ASSSLRAVRNSPLH
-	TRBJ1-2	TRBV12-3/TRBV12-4	ASSFGTRYGYT
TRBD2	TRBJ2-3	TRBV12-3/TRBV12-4	ASSLAVAGFSTDTQY
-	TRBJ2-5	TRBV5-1	ASSLKQAGRETQY
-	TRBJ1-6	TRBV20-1	SADKRGGPYNSPLH
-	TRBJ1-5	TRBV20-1	SARDRMESQPQH
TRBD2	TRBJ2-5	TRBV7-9	ASSLLRGTGETQY